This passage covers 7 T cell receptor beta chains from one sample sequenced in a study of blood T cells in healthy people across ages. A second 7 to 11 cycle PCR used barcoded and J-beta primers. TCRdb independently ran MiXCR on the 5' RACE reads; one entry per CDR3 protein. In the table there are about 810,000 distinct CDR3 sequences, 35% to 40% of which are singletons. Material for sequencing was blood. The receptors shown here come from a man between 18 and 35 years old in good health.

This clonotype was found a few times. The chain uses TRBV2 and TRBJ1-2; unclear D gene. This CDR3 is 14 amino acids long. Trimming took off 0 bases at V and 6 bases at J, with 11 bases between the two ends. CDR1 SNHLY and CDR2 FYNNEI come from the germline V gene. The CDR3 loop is CASSEARGGHGYTF. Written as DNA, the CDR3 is TGTGCCAGCAGTGAAGCGCGGGGAGGGCATGGCTACACCTTC.

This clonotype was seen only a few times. The CDR3 sequence: CSASVTGITEAFF. The CDR3 nucleotides read TGCAGTGCTAGTGTAACCGGGATCACTGAAGCTTTCTTT. This chain joins TRBV20-1 and TRBJ1-1, with D hard to call. V was clipped by 3 bases and J by 4 bases, with 12 bases between them. The CDR3 consists of 13 residues. Germline-derived CDR1 and CDR2 are DFQATT and SNEGSKA (reference sequence).

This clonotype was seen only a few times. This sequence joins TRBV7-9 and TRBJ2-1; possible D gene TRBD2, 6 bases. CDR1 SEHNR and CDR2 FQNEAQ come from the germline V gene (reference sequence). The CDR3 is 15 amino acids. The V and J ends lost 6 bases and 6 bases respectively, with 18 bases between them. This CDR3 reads CASRTGLRKGNEQFF. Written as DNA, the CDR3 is TGTGCCAGCAGGACGGGACTCCGAAAGGGCAATGAGCAGTTCTTC.

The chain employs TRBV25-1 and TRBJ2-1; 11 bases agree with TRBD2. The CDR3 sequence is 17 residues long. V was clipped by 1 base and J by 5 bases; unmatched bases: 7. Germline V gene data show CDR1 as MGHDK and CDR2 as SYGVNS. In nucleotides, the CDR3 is TGTGCCAGCAGTGAATGGTGGAGTAGCGGGGGGGACAATGAGCAGTTCTTC. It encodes CASSEWWSSGGDNEQFF.

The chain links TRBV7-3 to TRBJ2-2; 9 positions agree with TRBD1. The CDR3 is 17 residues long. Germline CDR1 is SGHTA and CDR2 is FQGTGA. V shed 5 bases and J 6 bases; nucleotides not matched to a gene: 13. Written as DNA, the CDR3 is TGTGCCAGCAGCCCGTCAACCGCTGGACAGGGGCCCGGGGAGCTGTTTTTT. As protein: CASSPSTAGQGPGELFF.

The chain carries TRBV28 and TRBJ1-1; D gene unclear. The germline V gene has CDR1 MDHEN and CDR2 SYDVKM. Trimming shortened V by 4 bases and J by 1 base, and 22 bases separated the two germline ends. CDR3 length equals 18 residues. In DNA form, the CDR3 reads TGTGCCAGCAGTTCTCGTGCTTCGGGCAGGAGCCAGAACACTGAAGCTTTCTTT. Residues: CASSSRASGRSQNTEAFF.

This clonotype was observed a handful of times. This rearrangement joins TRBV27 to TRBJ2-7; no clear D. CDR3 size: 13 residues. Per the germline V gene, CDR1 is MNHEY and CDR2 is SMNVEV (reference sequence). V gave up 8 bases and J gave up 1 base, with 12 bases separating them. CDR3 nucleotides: TGTGCCAGCGCCCCGGTCGGATCCTACGAGCAGTACTTC. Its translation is CASAPVGSYEQYF.